This T cell receptor (beta chain) was sequenced during a study of T-cell memory formation after mild COVID-19. Constant-segment primers and 5'RACE yielded cDNA libraries for TCR alpha and TCR beta, each carrying sample barcodes and UMIs. MiXCR was run by TCRdb on the 5' RACE reads, yielding one entry per CDR3 protein. There are hundreds of thousands of distinct CDR3 sequences in the sample; around a quarter occur only once, and roughly an eighth lies in the top ten. The origin of this receptor is an adult woman who had mild COVID-19 (a few samples of this study predate the infection). Cell type and time point are not known. Sequencing was performed on PBMCs or a T cell subset sorted from them (not recorded which).

The chain's CDR3 is CASSLTSGRQYF. The CDR3 nucleotides read TGTGCCAGCAGCTTAACGTCCGGGAGGCAGTACTTC. This rearrangement joins TRBV7-9 to TRBJ2-7; D is possibly TRBD2 (6 bases). V lost 2 bases and J 9 bases, leaving 11 bases between the germline ends. The CDR3 is 12 amino acids. The germline V gene encodes CDR1 SEHNR and CDR2 FQNEAQ (reference sequence). The full variable domain, completed using reference TRBV7-9 and TRBJ2-7, is DTGVSQNPRHKITKRGQNVTFRCDPISEHNRLYWYRQTLGQGPEFLTYFQNEAQLEKSRLLSDRFSAERPKGSFSTLEIQRTEQGDSAMYLCASSLTSGRQYFGPGTRLTVT.